The 20 T cell receptor beta chains below were found in one sample sequenced in a study of blood T cell repertoires in COVID-19. Sequenced by immunoSEQ multiplex PCR; TCRdb stores in-frame clones only, minus some. Among over 250,000 clones listed, approximately 85% were seen once. The material sequenced was peripheral blood. The receptors here all came from a woman in her 70s with acute or convalescent COVID-19.

This clone came up once. V usage is TRBV9 and J usage is TRBJ1-1; tentatively, D is TRBD1 (5 bases). From germline, CDR1 is SGDLS and CDR2 YYNGEE. The V gene lost 0 bases and the J gene lost 0 bases, with 9 bases spanning the gap. CDR3 length equals 15 residues. Here the CDR3 reads CASSVGKGMNTEAFF. The CDR3, as DNA: TGTGCCAGCAGCGTAGGGAAGGGGATGAACACTGAAGCTTTCTTT.

V is TRBV14 and J is TRBJ1-1, with TRBD1 identical over 9 bases. J lost 3 bases, V lost 3 bases, and 5 bases had no gene match. In germline, CDR1 is SGHDN, CDR2 FVKESK. The CDR3 extends over 15 amino acids. This CDR3 reads CASSQGTGWDTEAFF. In DNA form, the CDR3 reads TGTGCCAGCAGCCAGGGGACAGGGTGGGACACTGAAGCTTTCTTT.

The chain carries TRBV6-2 or TRBV6-3 and TRBJ2-3, with 9 nucleotides matching TRBD1. Germline V CDR1 and CDR2: MNHEY, SVGEGT. V lost 3 bases to trimming and J lost 3 bases; unmatched junction nucleotides: 13. This CDR3 comprises 18 residues. As DNA, the CDR3 is TGTGCCAGCAGTTATTCACCCACAGGGGGCGTCTTTACAGATACGCAGTATTTT. Protein: CASSYSPTGGVFTDTQYF.

Notes on this clone: The junction does not match germline at one end; this may be a read error. The chain links TRBV6-6 to TRBJ2-1; possible D gene TRBD2, 7 bases. Germline CDR1 reads MNHNY; CDR2 reads SVGAGI (reference sequence). The length of the CDR3 is 11 residues. CDR3 sequence reads: CASRGGGPLIF. The CDR3 DNA follows: TGTGCCAGCAGGGGAGGGGGTCCCCTCATCTTC.

This clone is a singleton in its sample. The chain links TRBV20-1 to TRBJ1-2; possibly TRBD1 for D (5 bases). This CDR3 has 11 residues. Germline V gene data show CDR1 as DFQATT and CDR2 as SNEGSKA (reference sequence). Trimming cost V 3 bases and J 5 bases, with 7 bases left between them. The CDR3 DNA sequence: TGCAGTGCTAGGGAGGGGTATGGCTACACCTTC. Translating gives CSAREGYGYTF.

The chain employs TRBV2 and TRBJ2-3; 10 positions match TRBD2. The V gene end was trimmed by 9 bases and the J gene end by 2 bases; junction bases not matched to a gene: 5. Germline assignment: CDR1 SNHLY and CDR2 FYNNEI. This CDR3 is built from 14 residues. The DNA of the CDR3 is TGTGCCAGTTTACTAGCGGGGCCCACAGATACGCAGTATTTT. Its protein product is CASLLAGPTDTQYF.

The rearrangement links TRBV7-9 to TRBJ1-4; D unresolved. V was shortened by 1 base and J by 4 bases, with 13 bases between the two germline ends. Germline CDR1 and CDR2: SEHNR and FQNEAQ (reference sequence). The CDR3 runs to 16 residues. The CDR3 region is CASSLVEGGFNEKLFF. CDR3 sequence (DNA): TGTGCCAGCAGCTTAGTGGAGGGAGGGTTTAATGAAAAACTGTTTTTT.

This sequence joins TRBV6-5 and TRBJ1-1; no firm D call. The CDR3 contains 13 residues. In germline, CDR1 is MNHEY, CDR2 SVGAGI. The germline V and J ends were trimmed by 6 bases and 1 base, with 9 bases remaining between them. This CDR3 reads CASRSRRNTEAFF. CDR3 nucleotides: TGTGCCAGCAGATCTAGGCGGAACACTGAAGCTTTCTTT.

This clone was observed a handful of times. The sample holds other DNA sequences that translate to the same CDR3. The V gene is TRBV6-5, the J gene TRBJ1-5; D gene unclear. With 0 bases removed from V and 1 base from J, the gap between germline ends came to 4 bases. CDR3 size: 14 residues. Germline CDR1 is MNHEY and CDR2 is SVGAGI. This CDR3 reads CASSYSLSNQPQHF. The CDR3 DNA is TGTGCCAGCAGTTACTCGTTAAGCAATCAGCCCCAGCATTTT.

The J gene is TRBJ2-7, the V gene TRBV14; 11 nucleotides agree with TRBD1. V lost 4 bases to trimming and J lost 3 bases; unmatched junction nucleotides: 2. The germline V gene encodes CDR1 SGHDN and CDR2 FVKESK. This CDR3 contains 14 residues. The CDR3 bases are TGTGCCAGCAGCCGTGGGACAGGGGGCTACGAGCAGTACTTC. Residues: CASSRGTGGYEQYF.

The chain couples TRBV5-6 to TRBJ2-3, with 7 bases matching TRBD2. Germline values: CDR1 SGHDT, CDR2 YYEEEE. After removal of 0 bases from V and 4 bases from J, the junction contained 8 bases not matched to a gene. This CDR3 is 16 amino acids long. CDR3 nucleotide sequence: TGTGCCAGCAGCTTGGCCCCGACGGCGGGGGCAGATACGCAGTATTTT. Amino acids: CASSLAPTAGADTQYF.

The count of this clone is one. The V gene is TRBV11-2, the J gene TRBJ2-2, with 8 bases identical to TRBD2. The CDR3 contains 16 residues. Germline lookup yields CDR1 SGHAT and CDR2 FQNNGV. The junction had 14 bases not matched to a gene; V was cut back by 7 bases and J by 7 bases. CDR3 loop: CASTPTGGGRSGELFF. The CDR3 nucleotides read TGTGCCAGCACCCCGACCGGGGGGGGTAGGAGCGGGGAGCTGTTTTTT.

This chain uses TRBV3-1 (or the pseudogene TRBV3-2) with TRBJ2-1, with 8 bases lining up with TRBD2. V trimming: 1 base; J trimming: 8 bases; junction bases outside the gene matches: 7. CDR1 LGHDT and CDR2 YNNKEL come from the germline V gene (reference sequence). This CDR3 has 15 residues. The CDR3 spells CASSQGGLAADEQFF. CDR3 bases: TGTGCCAGCAGCCAAGGCGGACTAGCAGCCGATGAGCAGTTCTTC.

The CDR3: CASSQSRGGIRQGLYEQYF. CDR3 bases: TGTGCCAGCAGCCAATCGAGAGGAGGGATACGACAGGGGCTCTACGAGCAGTACTTC. The chain joins TRBV14 to TRBJ2-7, with TRBD1 matching 8 bases. V was pared by 2 bases and J by 3 bases, with 18 bases of the junction left unmatched. This CDR3 has 19 amino acids. Germline-derived CDR1 and CDR2 are SGHDN and FVKESK.

The V call is TRBV6-5, the J call TRBJ1-2; 7 bases line up with TRBD1. The V gene's germline CDR1 is MNHEY and CDR2 SVGAGI. Trimming took 2 bases from V and 7 from J; bases not matched to a gene: 7. The length of the CDR3 is 14 residues. The CDR3 DNA sequence: TGTGCCAGCAGTTACGGGTCCGCAGGGGGTGGCTACACCTTC. This gives the protein CASSYGSAGGGYTF.

This chain joins TRBV4-1 and TRBJ2-2; maybe TRBD1 (5 bases). Germline CDR1 MGHRA, CDR2 YSYEKL. The CDR3 has 16 residues. With 1 base removed from V and 7 bases from J, the gap between germline ends came to 16 bases. The CDR3 spells CASSQAINQGVGELFF. CDR3 sequence (DNA): TGCGCCAGCAGCCAAGCAATAAATCAGGGCGTCGGGGAGCTGTTTTTT.

As DNA, the CDR3 is TGTGCCAGCAGCAAAGATGGACAGCCCTACGAGCAGTACTTC. It is translated as CASSKDGQPYEQYF. The chain is built from TRBV21-1 and TRBJ2-7; the D segment call TRBD1 is taken from the table without a DNA check. TRBV21-1 corresponds to a pseudogene. The CDR3 extends over 14 amino acids.

The chain couples TRBV19 to TRBJ1-2; possibly TRBD1 for D (6 bases). The CDR3 has 15 amino acids. Trimming shortened V by 8 bases and J by 6 bases, and 22 bases separated the two germline ends. The germline gives CDR1 LNHDA, CDR2 SQIVND (reference sequence). CDR3 protein: CASHTGKGWSNGYTF. CDR3 sequence (DNA): TGTGCCAGTCACACAGGGAAAGGATGGTCCAATGGCTACACCTTC.

The V call is TRBV5-5, the J call TRBJ1-6; possibly TRBD1 for D (5 bases). Per the germline V gene, CDR1 is SGHKS and CDR2 is YYEKEE (reference sequence). Trimming pared 0 bases from V and 6 bases from J, leaving 13 bases between. The CDR3 covers 16 residues. The CDR3, as DNA: TGTGCCAGCAGCTTGGCCAGGGCCCTTTTTAATTCACCCCTCCACTTT. This gives the protein CASSLARALFNSPLHF.

The V gene is TRBV19, the J gene TRBJ2-1; the D is unclear. V was trimmed by 5 bases and J by 6 bases, leaving 5 bases between them. The CDR3 loop spans 11 amino acids. The germline V gene has CDR1 LNHDA and CDR2 SQIVND (reference sequence). The CDR3 protein is CASSSLNEQFF. In nucleotides, the CDR3 is TGTGCCAGTAGTTCTCTCAATGAGCAGTTCTTC.